Each of the 32 T cell receptor beta chains below was sequenced from the same sample in a study of blood T cell repertoires in COVID-19. The data were produced by immunoSEQ multiplex PCR, yet TCRdb's version contains in-frame clones alone and is incomplete. The sample holds some 150,000 clones, 75% to 85% seen once. The sequencing sample was made of peripheral blood. Every receptor here comes from a human donor with acute or convalescent COVID-19. The donor label of this sample is uncertain.

The CDR3 coding sequence is TGTGCCAGTAGTATAAAACAGAACTATGGCTACACCTTC. Amino acids: CASSIKQNYGYTF. This rearrangement joins TRBV19 to TRBJ1-2; D remains unclear. CDR1 LNHDA and CDR2 SQIVND come from the germline V gene (reference sequence). This CDR3 comprises 13 residues. V was pared by 2 bases and J by 2 bases, with 6 bases between.

The chain links TRBV5-1 to TRBJ1-2; no firm D call. Trimming left V 3 bases short and J 2 bases short, with 11 bases between. The CDR3 length is 14 residues. Germline-derived CDR1 and CDR2 are SGHRS and YFSETQ. This chain's CDR3 is CASSSLPGNYGYTF. CDR3 nucleotide sequence: TGCGCCAGCAGCTCCCTCCCAGGCAACTATGGCTACACCTTC. The variable domain in full, with the rest retrieved from reference TRBV5-1 and TRBJ1-2, is KAGVTQTPRYLIKTRGQQVTLSCSPISGHRSVSWYQQTPGQGLQFLFEYFSETQRNKGNFPGRFSGRQFSNSRSEMNVSTLELGDSALYLCASSSLPGNYGYTFGSGTRLTVV.

The chain carries TRBV5-4 and TRBJ1-1, with 8 bases identical to TRBD1. This CDR3 has 14 amino acids. CDR1 is SGHNT and CDR2 is YYREEE in the germline V gene (reference sequence). V lost 3 bases and J lost 1; bases outside the gene matches: 2. The CDR3 DNA sequence: TGTGCCAGCAGCTACGGGACAGGGAACACTGAAGCTTTCTTT. Protein sequence: CASSYGTGNTEAFF.

This clone was found once. The chain uses TRBV19 and TRBJ2-7, with 9 bases identical to TRBD1. V lost 3 bases, J lost 2 bases, and 11 bases stayed unmatched. The CDR3 length is 17 residues. In germline, CDR1 is LNHDA, CDR2 SQIVND (reference sequence). CDR3 protein: CASSIRSGTGLPYEQYF. The CDR3 coding sequence is TGTGCCAGTAGTATCAGGTCGGGGACAGGGCTCCCCTACGAGCAGTACTTC.

The chain is built from TRBV27 and TRBJ1-2; possible D gene TRBD1, 5 bases. V lost 2 bases to trimming and J lost 2 bases, with 12 bases between them. The germline CDR1 and CDR2 sequences are MNHEY and SMNVEV (reference sequence). The CDR3 totals 15 residues. The CDR3 spells CASSLMGGVNYGYTF. The CDR3 DNA is TGTGCCAGCAGTTTAATGGGGGGGGTGAACTATGGCTACACCTTC.

The chain is built from TRBV5-1 and TRBJ2-2; D is perhaps TRBD1 (5 bases). The V and J ends lost 3 bases and 7 bases respectively, with 10 bases between them. Germline V gives CDR1 SGHRS, CDR2 YFSETQ. The CDR3 spans 13 residues. CDR3 sequence (DNA): TGCGCCAGCAGCTCCTCAGGGTACGGGGAGCTGTTTTTT. Translated, it gives CASSSSGYGELFF.

The rearrangement uses TRBV15 and TRBJ1-5; TRBD1 might be the D (5 bases). This CDR3 region has 14 residues. Germline CDR1 LNHNV, CDR2 YYDKDF (reference sequence). Trimming took 2 bases from V and 4 from J, leaving 9 bases between them. CDR3 in amino acids: CATSRQGENQPQHF. As DNA, the CDR3 is TGTGCCACCAGCAGACAGGGCGAAAATCAGCCCCAGCATTTT.

The genes are TRBV14 and TRBJ2-7; 7 positions agree with TRBD1. The junction had 3 bases not matched to a gene; V was cut back by 2 bases and J by 2 bases. This CDR3 spans 14 amino acids. Germline V gene sequence: CDR1 SGHDN, CDR2 FVKESK. This CDR3 is CASSQRTGTYEQYF. Here the CDR3 DNA reads TGTGCCAGCAGCCAAAGGACAGGAACCTACGAGCAGTACTTC.

In this sample, this clone turned up once. V gene TRBV5-1 combines with J gene TRBJ1-2, with D possibly being TRBD1 (5 bases). The CDR3 runs 14 residues. Trimming took off 2 bases at V and 3 bases at J, with 11 bases between the two ends. Germline V gene sequence: CDR1 SGHRS, CDR2 YFSETQ. The CDR3 protein is CASSFPGEDYGYTF. CDR3 nucleotides: TGCGCCAGCAGCTTCCCGGGGGAAGACTATGGCTACACCTTC.

CDR3 loop: CASSLGQGDLSNYGYTF. The CDR3 bases are TGCGCCAGCAGCCTGGGACAGGGCGATCTCTCTAACTATGGCTACACCTTC. V gene TRBV5-1 combines with J gene TRBJ1-2, with 9 nucleotides matching TRBD1. The CDR3 has 17 residues. The V segment lost 4 bases and the J segment 0 bases; nucleotides outside the gene matches: 10. Germline V gene sequence: CDR1 SGHRS, CDR2 YFSETQ.

This clone was seen a few times. The V gene is TRBV7-3, the J gene TRBJ2-2; D might be TRBD1 (6 bases). V was shortened by 5 bases and J by 0 bases, with 10 bases between the two germline ends. In germline, CDR1 is SGHTA, CDR2 FQGTGA. CDR3 length equals 15 residues. CDR3 sequence (DNA): TGTGCCAGCAGCACGGACAGCTCGAACACCGGGGAGCTGTTTTTT. It translates to CASSTDSSNTGELFF.

V usage is TRBV19 and J usage is TRBJ1-2; possible D gene TRBD1, 5 bases. CDR3 length equals 14 residues. The germline V gene encodes CDR1 LNHDA and CDR2 SQIVND (reference sequence). V was pared by 6 bases and J by 3 bases, with 14 bases between. The CDR3 region is CASRDMATYYGYTF. The CDR3 bases are TGTGCCAGTAGGGACATGGCCACTTACTATGGCTACACCTTC.

The chain employs TRBV6-1 and TRBJ2-2; the D gene is possibly TRBD1 (5 bases). V was cut by 2 bases and J by 8 bases, with 12 bases left in between. The germline V gene encodes CDR1 MNHNS and CDR2 SASEGT. CDR3 length: 14 residues. CDR3 sequence (DNA): TGTGCCAGCAGTGAAAGGGGCAGGGTAGGGGAGCTGTTTTTT. Its translation is CASSERGRVGELFF.

V is TRBV27 and J is TRBJ1-5; D is perhaps TRBD1 (5 bases). V was pared by 2 bases and J by 3 bases, with 8 bases between. The germline V gene encodes CDR1 MNHEY and CDR2 SMNVEV (reference sequence). The CDR3 totals 14 residues. CDR3 protein: CASSLGGANQPQHF. The CDR3 nucleotides are TGTGCCAGCAGTTTAGGTGGGGCCAATCAGCCCCAGCATTTT.

The chain recombines TRBV9 with TRBJ1-2, with D uncertain. CDR1 is SGDLS, CDR2 YYNGEE, per germline. The CDR3 consists of 14 residues. Trimming pared 4 bases from V and 5 bases from J, leaving 15 bases between. CDR3 nucleotides: TGTGCCAGCAGCTCCGAGGGTACCAAATATGGCTACACCTTC. Its translation is CASSSEGTKYGYTF. Looking up the rest from reference TRBV9 and TRBJ1-2 gives the full variable domain: DSGVTQTPKHLITATGQRVTLRCSPRSGDLSVYWYQQSLDQGLQFLIQYYNGEERAKGNILERFSAQQFPDLHSELNLSSLELGDSALYFCASSSEGTKYGYTFGSGTRLTVV.

The chain uses TRBV9 and TRBJ1-5; no reliable D call. CDR1 SGDLS and CDR2 YYNGEE come from the germline V gene. The V gene lost 3 bases and the J gene lost 7 bases, with 20 bases spanning the gap. The CDR3 extends over 16 amino acids. The CDR3 loop is CASSAGIFQEGQPQHF. The CDR3 DNA follows: TGTGCCAGCAGCGCCGGGATCTTTCAAGAGGGACAGCCCCAGCATTTT.

This clone was seen a handful of times. The rearrangement links TRBV3-1 (or the pseudogene TRBV3-2) to TRBJ1-1; 7 bases map to TRBD1. J was trimmed by 6 bases and V by 4 bases; bases with no gene match: 5. This CDR3 is 13 amino acids long. CDR1 is LGHDT and CDR2 is YNNKEL in the germline V gene (reference sequence). The CDR3 region is CASSRQGSPEAFF. In DNA form, the CDR3 reads TGTGCCAGCAGCCGACAGGGTAGCCCTGAAGCTTTCTTT.

This rearrangement joins TRBV7-2 to TRBJ1-3, with D tentatively TRBD1 (6 bases). The CDR3 sequence is 15 residues long. CDR1 SGHTA and CDR2 FQGNSA come from the germline V gene. Trimming cost V 4 bases and J 0 bases, with 10 bases left between them. The CDR3 DNA follows: TGTGCCAGCAGCTCGGACAGCACCTCTGGAAACACCATATATTTT. It encodes CASSSDSTSGNTIYF.

This chain uses TRBV7-9 with TRBJ2-1; 7 bases fit TRBD2. The CDR3 length is 13 residues. The trim removed 4 bases at V and 12 bases at J, leaving 9 bases unmatched. Germline CDR1 and CDR2: SEHNR and FQNEAQ (reference sequence). The CDR3 reads CASSSMTSPGQFF. The CDR3 DNA reads as TGTGCCAGCAGCTCTATGACTAGCCCGGGGCAGTTCTTC.

The DNA for the CDR3 is TGTGCCAGCGGGGAGACAGGGCTTGGGCAGTTCTTC. Its protein is CASGETGLGQFF. The rearrangement uses TRBV6-4 and TRBJ2-1, with 7 bases matching TRBD1. The CDR3 has 12 residues. From germline, CDR1 is MRHNA and CDR2 SNTAGT. V trimming: 8 bases; J trimming: 12 bases; junction bases outside the gene matches: 10.

V gene TRBV6-1 combines with J gene TRBJ2-7; D remains ambiguous. CDR3 length: 16 residues. Germline-derived CDR1 and CDR2 are MNHNS and SASEGT. V dropped 2 bases and J dropped 2 bases, with 16 bases sitting between them. The CDR3 DNA sequence: TGTGCCAGCAGTGAATCGCACAAGTTTAATCCCTACGAGCAGTACGTC. Protein: CASSESHKFNPYEQYV.

The V call is TRBV6-5, the J call TRBJ1-2, with 7 positions matching TRBD1. Trimming removed 5 bases from V and 1 base from J; junction bases left unmatched: 4. This CDR3 has 14 residues. Germline values: CDR1 MNHEY, CDR2 SVGAGI. CDR3 DNA: TGTGCCAGCAGTAGGACAGGAAGTAACTATGGCTACACCTTC. Translation: CASSRTGSNYGYTF.

A single count supports this clone. The chain combines TRBV2 with TRBJ1-5; 9 nucleotides match TRBD1. CDR3 length: 13 residues. Germline assignment: CDR1 SNHLY and CDR2 FYNNEI. Trimming cost V 5 bases and J 5 bases; bases outside gene matches: 1. In DNA form, the CDR3 reads TGTGCCAGCAGTTGGACAGGGGATCAGCCCCAGCATTTT. This translates into CASSWTGDQPQHF.

This clone was found a few times. The V gene is TRBV9, the J gene TRBJ2-3; no clear D gene. CDR1 and CDR2 from the germline V gene are SGDLS and YYNGEE. The CDR3 is 14 residues long. V was cut by 2 bases and J by 2 bases, with 9 bases left in between. Here the CDR3 reads CASSVAAYTDTQYF. The CDR3 nucleotides read TGTGCCAGCAGCGTTGCTGCCTACACAGATACGCAGTATTTT. Variable domain in full (rest from reference TRBV9 and TRBJ2-3): DSGVTQTPKHLITATGQRVTLRCSPRSGDLSVYWYQQSLDQGLQFLIQYYNGEERAKGNILERFSAQQFPDLHSELNLSSLELGDSALYFCASSVAAYTDTQYFGPGTRLTVL.

The rearrangement joins TRBV5-1 to TRBJ1-2; D remains unclear. Trimming removed 4 bases from V and 0 bases from J, with 16 bases in between. The CDR3 is 16 amino acids. CDR1 is SGHRS, CDR2 YFSETQ, per germline. CDR3 amino acids: CASSPRGAPTNYGYTF. CDR3 coding DNA: TGCGCCAGCAGCCCCCGCGGTGCACCAACTAACTATGGCTACACCTTC.

This chain joins TRBV5-5 and TRBJ1-2; D is unclear. The germline CDR1 and CDR2 sequences are SGHKS and YYEKEE (reference sequence). Trimming removed 4 bases from V and 0 bases from J, with 16 bases in between. The CDR3 runs to 16 residues. This CDR3 reads CASSPLSGLTNYGYTF. CDR3 DNA: TGTGCCAGCAGCCCCCTGTCAGGATTGACTAACTATGGCTACACCTTC.

The V gene is TRBV29-1, the J gene TRBJ2-1; 9 nucleotides line up with TRBD2. The trim removed 6 bases at V and 4 bases at J, leaving 10 bases unmatched. The CDR3 totals 15 residues. CDR1 and CDR2 (germline): SQVTM, ANQGSEA. CDR3 coding DNA: TGCAGCGTCGGCCTAGGTAGCGGGGGTTACAATGAGCAGTTCTTC. Translation: CSVGLGSGGYNEQFF.

V is TRBV5-1 and J is TRBJ1-3; D gene uncertain. Germline V gene data show CDR1 as SGHRS and CDR2 as YFSETQ. The ends were cut back, 4 bases at V and 1 base at J, with 15 bases in the middle. This CDR3 has 16 amino acids. The CDR3 sequence is CASSQAQMKSGNTIYF. The CDR3 DNA sequence: TGCGCCAGCAGCCAAGCACAGATGAAATCTGGAAACACCATATATTTT.

The chain's CDR3 is CASSFQGQGYGYTF. The DNA of the CDR3 is TGTGCCAGCAGCTTCCAAGGACAGGGCTATGGCTACACCTTC. The rearrangement uses TRBV5-4 and TRBJ1-2; 8 nucleotides line up with TRBD1. Losses at the gene ends were 2 bases for V and 4 bases for J; bases not matched to a gene: 4. The CDR3 length is 14 residues. Germline loops: CDR1 SGHNT, CDR2 YYREEE (reference sequence).

This clone was counted only a few times. The CDR3 sequence: CASSLDGSSYNSPLHF. CDR3 coding DNA: TGTGCCAGCAGCTTAGACGGTAGCTCCTATAATTCACCCCTCCACTTT. The chain employs TRBV7-2 and TRBJ1-6; no clear D gene. Germline V lookup: CDR1 SGHTA, CDR2 FQGNSA. V was clipped by 1 base and J by 0 bases, with 7 bases between them. The length of the CDR3 is 16 residues. The complete variable domain, with remaining parts taken from reference TRBV7-2 and TRBJ1-6, reads GAGVSQSPSNKVTEKGKDVELRCDPISGHTALYWYRQSLGQGLEFLIYFQGNSAPDKSGLPSDRFSAERTGGSVSTLTIQRTQQEDSAVYLCASSLDGSSYNSPLHFGNGTRLTVT.

This chain uses TRBV5-1 with TRBJ2-1; tentative D call: TRBD1 (6 bases). The V and J ends lost 4 bases and 3 bases respectively, with 14 bases between them. This CDR3 contains 15 residues. Germline V gives CDR1 SGHRS, CDR2 YFSETQ. CDR3 sequence reads: CASSQGSSGYNEQFF. As DNA, the CDR3 is TGCGCCAGCAGCCAGGGGTCGTCGGGCTACAATGAGCAGTTCTTC.

The genes are TRBV5-6 and TRBJ2-2, with D perhaps matching TRBD2 (5 bases). This CDR3 is built from 14 residues. Germline CDR1 reads SGHDT; CDR2 reads YYEEEE. Trimming stripped 2 bases from V and 3 bases from J, with 8 bases between. The DNA for the CDR3 is TGTGCCAGCAGCTTCCGGGGATACACCGGGGAGCTGTTTTTT. Translating gives CASSFRGYTGELFF.